This is a list of T cell receptor beta chains from one sample in a study of cytomegalovirus exposure and HLA in healthy donors. TCRdb keeps only in-frame clones here, not all; method: immunoSEQ multiplex PCR. The table records roughly 100,000 clones, roughly 78% of them present only once. Material: PBMCs. Source of these receptors: a woman in her sixties in good health and CMV-seronegative. Both conserved end residues are part of each CDR3. Fields, in order: CDR3 protein, CDR3 DNA, V gene, J gene, CDR3 length, clone size, D gene. A D gene is named only where the DNA matches it firmly. For some rows the clone size is stated as once, few or many, or as a class when expanded; others skip it.

CDR3: CASSPTTYEQYF
DNA: TGTGCCAGCTCACCGACTACCTACGAGCAGTACTTC
V: TRBV18
J: TRBJ2-7
length: 12
size: NA
D: NA

CDR3: CASSSFLGAGVSGELFF
DNA: TGTGCCAGCAGCTCTTTCCTTGGGGCGGGGGTTTCCGGGGAGCTGTTTTTT
V: TRBV5-4
J: TRBJ2-2
length: 17
size: NA
D: TRBD2

CDR3: CASQRGDTQYF
DNA: TGTGCCAGCCAGCGGGGAGATACGCAGTATTTT
V: TRBV28
J: TRBJ2-3
length: 11
size: once
D: TRBD2

CDR3: CASSTGLAYEQYF
DNA: TGTGCCAGTAGTACAGGTCTCGCCTACGAGCAGTACTTC
V: TRBV2
J: TRBJ2-7
length: 13
size: NA
D: NA

CDR3: CASSLGSYYGYTF
DNA: TGTGCCAGCAGCTTAGGTAGCTACTATGGCTACACCTTC
V: TRBV7-2
J: TRBJ1-2
length: 13
size: NA
D: NA

CDR3: CASSPPSGSGQETQYF
DNA: TGCGCCAGCAGCCCGCCCTCCGGGAGTGGCCAAGAGACCCAGTACTTC
V: TRBV4-1
J: TRBJ2-5
length: 16
size: NA
D: NA

CDR3: CASSQIRGNTEAFF
DNA: TGTGCCAGCAGTCAAATAAGGGGTAACACTGAAGCTTTCTTT
V: TRBV6-5
J: TRBJ1-1
length: 14
size: NA
D: NA

CDR3: CASSLGQGGTGELFF
DNA: TGCGCCAGCAGCTTAGGACAGGGGGGCACCGGGGAGCTGTTTTTT
V: TRBV5-1
J: TRBJ2-2
length: 15
size: NA
D: TRBD1

CDR3: CASSYQGNYGYTF
DNA: TGTGCCAGCAGTTACCAGGGCAACTATGGCTACACCTTC
V: TRBV6-5
J: TRBJ1-2
length: 13
size: NA
D: NA

CDR3: CASRALRDRITYEQYF
DNA: TGTGCCAGCAGGGCTCTGAGGGACAGGATTACCTACGAGCAGTACTTC
V: TRBV28
J: TRBJ2-7
length: 16
size: NA
D: TRBD1

CDR3: CARNSGGADQETQYF
DNA: TGTGCCAGGAATAGCGGGGGGGCCGATCAAGAGACCCAGTACTTC
V: TRBV21-1
J: TRBJ2-5
length: 15
size: NA
D: NA

CDR3: CASSVGLAIYNEQFF
DNA: TGTGCCAGCAGTGTGGGACTAGCGATCTACAATGAGCAGTTCTTC
V: TRBV2
J: TRBJ2-1
length: 15
size: NA
D: TRBD2

CDR3: CASSPSGSWVETQYF
DNA: TGTGCCAGCTCACCTAGCGGGAGTTGGGTAGAGACCCAGTACTTC
V: TRBV18
J: TRBJ2-5
length: 15
size: NA
D: TRBD2

CDR3: CASSSDRGVSEKLFF
DNA: TGTGCCAGCAGCTCGGACAGGGGGGTGTCAGAAAAACTGTTTTTT
V: TRBV5-6
J: TRBJ1-4
length: 15
size: NA
D: TRBD1

CDR3: CASSQANTEAFF
DNA: TGTGCCAGCAGTCAGGCTAACACTGAAGCTTTCTTT
V: TRBV25-1
J: TRBJ1-1
length: 12
size: once
D: NA

CDR3: CASSLVGTGDYGYTF
DNA: TGTGCCAGCAGTCTCGTAGGGACAGGGGACTATGGCTACACCTTC
V: TRBV27
J: TRBJ1-2
length: 15
size: NA
D: TRBD1

CDR3: CASSKTGTVEAFF
DNA: TGTGCCAGCAGTAAAACTGGGACAGTTGAAGCTTTCTTT
V: TRBV7-8
J: TRBJ1-1
length: 13
size: NA
D: TRBD1

CDR3: CASSLQGARETQYF
DNA: TGTGCCAGCAGCCTACAGGGGGCGCGTGAGACCCAGTACTTC
V: TRBV2
J: TRBJ2-5
length: 14
size: NA
D: TRBD1

CDR3: CASSLAGTSGRTNNEQFF
DNA: TGTGCCAGCAGCTTAGCTGGGACTAGCGGGAGGACAAACAATGAGCAGTTCTTC
V: TRBV7-6
J: TRBJ2-1
length: 18
size: once
D: TRBD2

CDR3: CAWSGTGNHIQYF
DNA: TGTGCCTGGAGTGGGACAGGGAACCACATTCAGTACTTC
V: TRBV30
J: TRBJ2-4
length: 13
size: NA
D: TRBD1

CDR3: CASSSGQIYEKLFF
DNA: TGTGCCAGTAGTAGCGGACAGATATATGAAAAACTGTTTTTT
V: TRBV19
J: TRBJ1-4
length: 14
size: NA
D: NA

CDR3: CASSHGQGAYEQYF
DNA: TGCGCCAGCAGCCACGGACAGGGGGCCTACGAGCAGTACTTC
V: TRBV5-1
J: TRBJ2-7
length: 14
size: NA
D: TRBD1

CDR3: CASSLASNYGYTF
DNA: TGTGCCAGCAGCTTAGCTTCTAACTATGGCTACACCTTC
V: TRBV11-2
J: TRBJ1-2
length: 13
size: NA
D: NA

CDR3: CASSPNTPRLEAFF
DNA: TGTGCCAGCAGTCCAAATACCCCACGACTTGAAGCTTTCTTT
V: TRBV28
J: TRBJ1-1
length: 14
size: NA
D: NA

CDR3: CASSQEEGSANYGYTF
DNA: TGCGCCAGCAGCCAAGAGGAGGGTTCAGCTAACTATGGCTACACCTTC
V: TRBV4-3
J: TRBJ1-2
length: 16
size: NA
D: NA

CDR3: CASSYSVTEPYEQYF
DNA: TGTGCCAGCAGTTACTCGGTTACAGAACCCTACGAGCAGTACTTC
V: TRBV6-5
J: TRBJ2-7
length: 15
size: NA
D: NA

CDR3: CASSQDPQGALGEKLFF
DNA: TGCGCCAGCAGCCAAGACCCACAGGGGGCGCTTGGAGAAAAACTGTTTTTT
V: TRBV4-1
J: TRBJ1-4
length: 17
size: NA
D: TRBD1

CDR3: CAIEAVGTQETQYF
DNA: TGTGCCATCGAGGCCGTGGGGACTCAAGAGACCCAGTACTTC
V: TRBV10-3
J: TRBJ2-5
length: 14
size: once
D: NA

CDR3: CASSPRSDGGYTF
DNA: TGTGCCAGCTCACCGAGGAGTGACGGGGGCTACACCTTC
V: TRBV18
J: TRBJ1-2
length: 13
size: NA
D: NA

CDR3: CASTQGFTDTQYF
DNA: TGTGCCAGCACACAGGGTTTCACAGATACGCAGTATTTT
V: TRBV2
J: TRBJ2-3
length: 13
size: NA
D: NA

CDR3: CASIKTGGSYNEQFF
DNA: TGTGCCAGCATCAAGACAGGGGGCTCCTACAATGAGCAGTTCTTC
V: TRBV6-5
J: TRBJ2-1
length: 15
size: NA
D: TRBD1

CDR3: CASSLSPDGSYEQYF
DNA: TGTGCCAGCAGCTTGTCTCCAGATGGCTCCTACGAGCAGTACTTC
V: TRBV5-6
J: TRBJ2-7
length: 15
size: NA
D: NA

CDR3: CASSVRRDHLTDTQYF
DNA: TGCGCCAGCAGTGTTCGGAGGGATCACCTCACAGATACGCAGTATTTT
V: TRBV10-2
J: TRBJ2-3
length: 16
size: NA
D: NA

CDR3: CASSPGRGYEQYF
DNA: TGTGCCAGTAGCCCAGGGAGGGGCTACGAGCAGTACTTC
V: TRBV19
J: TRBJ2-7
length: 13
size: NA
D: TRBD2

CDR3: CASSQVTGEKLFF
DNA: TGCGCCAGCAGCCAGGTGACAGGGGAAAAACTGTTTTTT
V: TRBV4-3
J: TRBJ1-4
length: 13
size: NA
D: TRBD1

CDR3: CASSGGGAGTYEQYF
DNA: TGTGCCAGCAGTGGGGGCGGGGCAGGTACCTACGAGCAGTACTTC
V: TRBV6-1
J: TRBJ2-7
length: 15
size: NA
D: NA

CDR3: CASSYNRDSSRAFF
DNA: TGTGCCAGCAGTTATAACCGGGACTCTTCCCGAGCTTTCTTT
V: TRBV5-6
J: TRBJ1-1
length: 14
size: few
D: NA

CDR3: CASSADQGPKTGELFF
DNA: TGTGCCAGCAGTGCAGACCAGGGGCCGAAAACCGGGGAGCTGTTTTTT
V: TRBV6-1
J: TRBJ2-2
length: 16
size: NA
D: NA

CDR3: CASSIDLDSAYLAKNIQYF
DNA: TGTGCCAGTAGTATAGATCTGGACAGTGCTTATTTAGCCAAAAACATTCAGTACTTC
V: TRBV19
J: TRBJ2-4
length: 19
size: NA
D: NA

CDR3: CASSLLLRDSAYEQYF
DNA: TGCGCCAGCAGCTTGCTTCTCCGGGACAGCGCCTACGAGCAGTACTTC
V: TRBV4-3
J: TRBJ2-7
length: 16
size: NA
D: TRBD1

CDR3: CASSSWTGRSGANVLTF
DNA: TGTGCCAGCAGCTCTTGGACAGGGCGCTCTGGGGCCAACGTCCTGACTTTC
V: TRBV7-2
J: TRBJ2-6
length: 17
size: NA
D: TRBD1

CDR3: CASRYGTSAGSYNEQFF
DNA: TGTGCAAGTCGCTACGGGACTTCAGCTGGGTCCTACAATGAGCAGTTCTTC
V: TRBV12-2
J: TRBJ2-1
length: 17
size: NA
D: NA

CDR3: CASSIAVGRDQYF
DNA: TGTGCCAGTAGTATAGCCGTGGGGAGGGATCAGTACTTC
V: TRBV19
J: TRBJ2-7
length: 13
size: NA
D: TRBD2

CDR3: CASSPLGGSYNEQFF
DNA: TGTGCCAGCAGCCCCCTCGGGGGGTCCTACAATGAGCAGTTCTTC
V: TRBV11-3
J: TRBJ2-1
length: 15
size: NA
D: TRBD2